These 17 T cell receptor beta chains originate from one sample sequenced in a study of control samples from healthy donors and cancer patients. The repertoire was sequenced with immunoSEQ multiplex PCR; TCRdb's copy has only in-frame clones and lacks some. Of about 98,000 clones listed, 92% are singletons. Sequences were obtained from blood. The receptors come from a young woman in good health.

The chain is built from TRBV5-6 and TRBJ2-7; TRBD1 agrees at 9 bases. Looked up from germline, CDR1 is SGHDT and CDR2 is YYEEEE. There are 16 residues in the CDR3. Trimming removed 4 bases from V and 0 bases from J; junction bases left unmatched: 8. CDR3: CASSPFDRGSSYEQYF. CDR3 DNA sequence: TGTGCCAGCAGCCCCTTTGACAGGGGGAGCTCCTACGAGCAGTACTTC.

This chain uses TRBV18 with TRBJ2-7; 8 positions match TRBD2. This CDR3 spans 13 amino acids. Germline assignment: CDR1 KGHSH and CDR2 LQKENI. With 2 bases clipped from V and 6 bases from J, the junction kept 3 bases outside the gene matches. CDR3 DNA: TGTGCCAGCTCACCATTGCGGGGGGTCGAGCAGTACTTC. It codes for CASSPLRGVEQYF.

This chain links TRBV4-1 with TRBJ1-4, with 7 bases aligning to TRBD1. V was pared by 1 base and J by 5 bases, with 7 bases of the junction left unmatched. The CDR3 runs 16 residues. Germline CDR1 and CDR2: MGHRA and YSYEKL. DNA of the CDR3: TGCGCCAGCAGCCAAGCGGACAGGTCCACCAATGAAAAACTGTTTTTT. This encodes CASSQADRSTNEKLFF.

The rearrangement uses TRBV2 and TRBJ1-4; no clear D. Per the germline V gene, CDR1 is SNHLY and CDR2 is FYNNEI. The CDR3 loop spans 15 amino acids. V lost 5 bases and J 8 bases, leaving 18 bases between the germline ends. The CDR3 bases are TGTGCCAGCAGTAAAAAGGGAGGCGGAGGGGAAAAACTGTTTTTT. Protein sequence: CASSKKGGGGEKLFF.

This rearrangement joins TRBV27 to TRBJ1-2; D is possibly TRBD1 (6 bases). Trimming shortened V by 5 bases and J by 6 bases, and 13 bases separated the two germline ends. The CDR3 contains 13 residues. Germline lookup yields CDR1 MNHEY and CDR2 SMNVEV (reference sequence). CDR3 coding DNA: TGTGCCAGCAGTCCCGGGACACAAAATGGCTACACCTTC. Amino acid sequence: CASSPGTQNGYTF.

The chain recombines TRBV28 with TRBJ1-3; D unresolved. Germline loops: CDR1 MDHEN, CDR2 SYDVKM. V was clipped by 3 bases and J by 7 bases, with 10 bases between them. This CDR3 has 13 residues. The DNA of the CDR3 is TGTGCCAGCAGTTTTGGGATTCGTAACACCATATATTTT. As protein: CASSFGIRNTIYF.

The V and J genes are TRBV6-2 or TRBV6-3 and TRBJ1-6, with D possibly TRBD1 on 6 matching bases. V was pared by 2 bases and J by 6 bases, with 14 bases between. The CDR3 is 16 residues long. The germline CDR1 and CDR2 sequences are MNHEY and SVGEGT. CDR3 in amino acids: CASSYGRDNPNSPLHF. The DNA of the CDR3 is TGTGCCAGCAGTTACGGGAGGGACAATCCTAATTCACCCCTCCACTTT.

The chain uses TRBV11-2 and TRBJ2-3; D perhaps matches TRBD2 (5 bases). The CDR3 contains 15 residues. The germline CDR1 and CDR2 sequences are SGHAT and FQNNGV. V lost 2 bases to trimming and J lost 4 bases, with 13 bases between them. CDR3 sequence reads: CASSLWSVEADTQYF. CDR3 sequence (DNA): TGTGCCAGCAGCTTATGGTCGGTGGAGGCAGATACGCAGTATTTT.

The V gene is TRBV7-2, the J gene TRBJ1-6; D remains ambiguous. Germline V CDR1 and CDR2: SGHTA, FQGNSA. The CDR3 sequence is 15 residues long. V lost 1 base and J lost 9, with 13 bases in between. The CDR3 here is CASSLVDMKSSPLHF. Written as DNA, the CDR3 is TGTGCCAGCAGCTTAGTCGATATGAAGAGTTCACCCCTCCACTTT.

V gene TRBV7-2 combines with J gene TRBJ1-5; possible D gene TRBD1, 6 bases. V lost 5 bases and J 2 bases, leaving 13 bases between the germline ends. CDR1 is SGHTA, CDR2 FQGNSA, per germline. The CDR3 sequence is 15 residues long. The CDR3 region has the DNA TGTGCCAGCAGCGCCTGGACAGCCGGCAATCAGCCCCAGCATTTT. Translated, it gives CASSAWTAGNQPQHF.

CDR3: CASSSQGASSPLHF. In DNA form, the CDR3 reads TGCGCCAGCAGTTCACAGGGGGCAAGTTCACCCCTCCACTTT. The chain combines TRBV10-2 with TRBJ1-6; 9 bases align to TRBD1. Looked up from germline, CDR1 is WSHSY and CDR2 is SAAADI. J was trimmed by 9 bases and V by 5 bases; bases with no gene match: 5. The CDR3 is made up of 14 amino acids.

The V gene is TRBV5-6, the J gene TRBJ2-7; no clear D. Germline values: CDR1 SGHDT, CDR2 YYEEEE. The V gene lost 0 bases and the J gene lost 2 bases, with 3 bases spanning the gap. This CDR3 has 12 amino acids. CDR3 in DNA: TGTGCCAGCAGCTTGGTCGCCTACGAGCAGTACTTC. Translation gives CASSLVAYEQYF.

The chain recombines TRBV4-1 with TRBJ2-3, with TRBD2 matching over 12 bases. There are 17 residues in the CDR3. CDR1 is MGHRA, CDR2 YSYEKL, per germline. The J segment lost 4 bases and the V segment lost 1 base, leaving 6 bases of the junction unmatched. The CDR3 nucleotides read TGCGCCAGCAGCCAAGGAGGACTAGCGGGGTTGGCAGATACGCAGTATTTT. Translated, it gives CASSQGGLAGLADTQYF.

This chain links TRBV11-3 with TRBJ2-2; no definite D call. The CDR3 has 14 amino acids. The V gene's germline CDR1 is SGHNT and CDR2 YENEEA. The V end was cut by 5 bases, the J end by 6 bases, with 13 bases between. The CDR3 loop is CASSPKPPPGELFF. The CDR3 DNA sequence: TGTGCCAGCAGCCCCAAGCCTCCACCCGGGGAGCTGTTTTTT.

The J gene is TRBJ2-7, the V gene TRBV4-2, with 8 bases matching TRBD2. The trim removed 3 bases at V and 5 bases at J, leaving 15 bases unmatched. The germline V gene has CDR1 LGHNA and CDR2 YNFKEQ. CDR3 length: 17 residues. CDR3 nucleotides: TGTGCCAGCAGCCAGATGCCCGGGACTAGTAGGTTCCACGAGCAGTACTTC. Translation: CASSQMPGTSRFHEQYF.

This clone came up once. This rearrangement joins TRBV29-1 to TRBJ2-5, with TRBD2 matching 10 bases. The V segment lost 6 bases and the J segment 2 bases; nucleotides outside the gene matches: 9. The germline V gene has CDR1 SQVTM and CDR2 ANQGSEA. The CDR3 covers 15 residues. CDR3 sequence reads: CSVLTSGTTQETQYF. The CDR3 DNA sequence: TGCAGCGTCCTAACTAGCGGGACTACTCAAGAGACCCAGTACTTC.

The V call is TRBV5-4, the J call TRBJ2-2; the match to TRBD2 covers 7 bases. V lost 0 bases, J lost 4 bases, and 0 bases stayed unmatched. CDR1 is SGHNT and CDR2 is YYREEE in the germline V gene (reference sequence). This CDR3 is 14 amino acids long. The CDR3 DNA sequence: TGTGCCAGCAGCTTGGCGGGGGGCACCGGGGAGCTGTTTTTT. It encodes CASSLAGGTGELFF.